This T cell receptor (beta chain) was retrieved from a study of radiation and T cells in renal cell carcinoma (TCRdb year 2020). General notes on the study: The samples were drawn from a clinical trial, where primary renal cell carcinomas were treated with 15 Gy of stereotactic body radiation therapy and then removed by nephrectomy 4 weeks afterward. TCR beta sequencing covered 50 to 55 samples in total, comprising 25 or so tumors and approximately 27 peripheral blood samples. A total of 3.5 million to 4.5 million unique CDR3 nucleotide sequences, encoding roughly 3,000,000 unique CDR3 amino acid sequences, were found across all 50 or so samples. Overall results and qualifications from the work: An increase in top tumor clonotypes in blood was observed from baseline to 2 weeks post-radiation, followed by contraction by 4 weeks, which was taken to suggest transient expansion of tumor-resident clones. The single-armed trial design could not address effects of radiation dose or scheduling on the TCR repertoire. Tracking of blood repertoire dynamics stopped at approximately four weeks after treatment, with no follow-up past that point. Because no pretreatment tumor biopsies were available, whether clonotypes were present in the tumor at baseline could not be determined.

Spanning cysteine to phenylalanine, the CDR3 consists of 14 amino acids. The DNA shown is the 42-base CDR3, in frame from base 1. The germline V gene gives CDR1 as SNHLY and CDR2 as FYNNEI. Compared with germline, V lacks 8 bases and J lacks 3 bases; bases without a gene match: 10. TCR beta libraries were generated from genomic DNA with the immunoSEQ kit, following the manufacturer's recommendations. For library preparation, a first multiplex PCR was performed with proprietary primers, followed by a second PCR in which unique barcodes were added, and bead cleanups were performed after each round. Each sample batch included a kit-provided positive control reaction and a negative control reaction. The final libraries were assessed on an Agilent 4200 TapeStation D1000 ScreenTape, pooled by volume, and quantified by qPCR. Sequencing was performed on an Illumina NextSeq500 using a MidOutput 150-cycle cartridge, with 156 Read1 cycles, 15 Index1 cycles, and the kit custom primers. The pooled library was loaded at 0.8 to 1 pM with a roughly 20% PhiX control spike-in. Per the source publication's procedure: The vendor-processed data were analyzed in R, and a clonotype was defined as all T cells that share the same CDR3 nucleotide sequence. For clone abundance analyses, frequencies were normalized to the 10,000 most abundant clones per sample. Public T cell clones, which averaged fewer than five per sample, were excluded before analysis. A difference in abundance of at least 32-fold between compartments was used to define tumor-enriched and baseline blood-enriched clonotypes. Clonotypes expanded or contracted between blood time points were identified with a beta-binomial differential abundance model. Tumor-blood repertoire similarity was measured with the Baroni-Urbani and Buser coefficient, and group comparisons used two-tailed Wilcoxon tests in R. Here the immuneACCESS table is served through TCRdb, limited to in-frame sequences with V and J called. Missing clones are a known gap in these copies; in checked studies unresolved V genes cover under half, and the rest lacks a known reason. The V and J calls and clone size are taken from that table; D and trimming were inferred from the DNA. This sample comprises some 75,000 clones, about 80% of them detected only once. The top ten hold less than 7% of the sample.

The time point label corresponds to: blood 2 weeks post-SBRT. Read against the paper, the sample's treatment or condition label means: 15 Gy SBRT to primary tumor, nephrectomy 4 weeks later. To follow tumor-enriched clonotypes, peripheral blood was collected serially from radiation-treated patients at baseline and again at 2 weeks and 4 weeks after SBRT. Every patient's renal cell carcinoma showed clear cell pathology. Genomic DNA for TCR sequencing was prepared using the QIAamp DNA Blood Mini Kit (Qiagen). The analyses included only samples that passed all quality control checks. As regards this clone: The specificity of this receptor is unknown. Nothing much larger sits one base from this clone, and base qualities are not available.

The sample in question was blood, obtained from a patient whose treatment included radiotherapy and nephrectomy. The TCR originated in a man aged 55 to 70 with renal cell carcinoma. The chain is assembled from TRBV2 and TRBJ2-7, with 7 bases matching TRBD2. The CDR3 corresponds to CASEKTGRRYEQYF. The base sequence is TGTGCCAGCGAGAAGACCGGGAGGCGCTACGAGCAGTACTTC.